This entry is about one T cell receptor beta chain. The sample belongs to a study of blood T cell repertoires in COVID-19. Study background: Samples representing acute and convalescent COVID-19 were sourced from the United States, Italy and Spain. T cells, B-cell-depleted T cells, or PBMCs provided the cDNA or gDNA that served as material.

Produced via immunoSEQ multiplex PCR; TCRdb's table is partial and in-frame only. The table records 130,000 or so clones, 84% of them present only once. The CDR3 sequence is 16 residues long. Looked up from germline, CDR1 is LGHNA and CDR2 is YSLEER. V dropped 1 base and J dropped 0 bases, with 13 bases sitting between them. V usage is TRBV4-3 and J usage is TRBJ2-7; the D is unclear. This TCR was sampled from a woman at least 80 years old with acute or convalescent COVID-19. The sample comprised peripheral blood. CDR3 region: CASSQVSGSSSYEQYF. CDR3 DNA: TGCGCCAGCAGCCAAGTATCCGGGTCGAGCTCCTACGAGCAGTACTTC.